Sequencing of this T cell receptor (beta chain) was carried out in a study of long-term antiretroviral therapy in people with HIV. Germline-derived CDR1 and CDR2 are LNHNV and YYDKDF (reference sequence). This CDR3 has 11 amino acids. Trimming took 4 bases from V and 7 from J, leaving 4 bases between them. Turning to this clone: What it recognizes is unknown.

Survey-level immunoSEQ v3.0 assays were run. The repertoire was sequenced with immunoSEQ multiplex PCR; TCRdb's copy has only in-frame clones and lacks some. This sample yields tens of thousands of clones, of which more than 80% are seen a single time; 4% to 5.5% belongs to the top ten. Each HIV participant was treated in the United States. Broader study findings: Repertoire dominance by clones expanded before ART was seen at all time points.

The specimen comprised unsorted PBMCs, sampled roughly 5 years after starting antiretroviral therapy. The clonotype was recovered from a woman between 40 and 55 years old with HIV. The V gene is TRBV15, the J gene TRBJ1-4, with unresolved D. This CDR3 reads CATSIREKLFF. The CDR3 region has the DNA TGTGCCACCAGCATTCGTGAAAAACTGTTTTTT.